Listed here are 14 T cell receptor beta chains from one sample, sequenced in a study of vaccination and CD4 T cells after COVID-19 (dated by TCRdb to between 2021 and 2022). These receptors' targets are unknown. To prepare the library, PCR was applied. The listed sequencing device is Illumina iSeq 100. DNA from cultured CD4+ T cells was subjected to TCR sequencing with the Oncomine TCR Beta short-read assay at the Johns Hopkins FTIC core. The public sequencing data were trimmed at Q25 with fastp and processed into clonotypes with MiXCR by TCRdb, which kept only in-frame beta chains. Under each unique CDR3 protein, matching rows form one entry showing the most common genes and DNA. In this sample the table shows fewer than 5,000 distinct CDR3 sequences, approximately 40% of which occur a single time. Approximately 50% of the sample comes from the top ten. The sample's treatment or condition label, decoded: roughly nine-day PBMC culture with coronavirus spike peptide pools or control peptides (ViraFEST assay).

Source material: CD4+ T cells from blood, cultured in vitro. The receptor set was obtained from a human donor who had recovered from COVID-19.

The chain carries TRBV7-2 and TRBJ2-3; the D gene is possibly TRBD2 (6 bases). The CDR3 extends over 15 amino acids. Germline V gene sequence: CDR1 SGHTA, CDR2 FQGNSA. The V gene lost 3 bases and the J gene lost 1 base, with 11 bases spanning the gap. The CDR3 nucleotides are TGTGCCAGCAGCTTTCGGGGCGGGGGCACAGATACGCAGTATTTT. It is translated as CASSFRGGGTDTQYF. Supplemented by reference TRBV7-2 and TRBJ2-3, the full variable domain reads GAGVSQSPSNKVTEKGKDVELRCDPISGHTALYWYRQSLGQGLEFLIYFQGNSAPDKSGLPSDRFSAERTGGSVSTLTIQRTQQEDSAVYLCASSFRGGGTDTQYFGPGTRLTVL.

J is TRBJ2-1 and V is TRBV11-3; tentatively, D is TRBD2 (6 bases). The CDR3 contains 14 residues. The V gene's germline CDR1 is SGHNT and CDR2 YENEEA. Trimming took 5 bases from V and 9 from J, leaving 17 bases between them. The CDR3 bases are TGTGCCAGCAGCCCCCTTCACGGGAGTGGTGAGCAGTTCTTC. Its translation is CASSPLHGSGEQFF.

The chain couples TRBV20-1 to TRBJ1-1; D is unresolved. The V gene's germline CDR1 is DFQATT and CDR2 SNEGSKA (reference sequence). The CDR3 has 12 amino acids. V lost 5 bases to trimming and J lost 1 base, with 8 bases between them. The CDR3, as DNA: TGCAGTGCTGCGGACGGGAACACTGAAGCTTTCTTT. This sequence encodes CSAADGNTEAFF.

This clonotype was counted only a few times. J is TRBJ2-2 and V is TRBV19; D is perhaps TRBD2 (5 bases). In germline, CDR1 is LNHDA, CDR2 SQIVND (reference sequence). V dropped 4 bases and J dropped 4 bases, with 10 bases sitting between them. CDR3 length: 14 amino acids. The CDR3 spells CASSNERGTGELFF. CDR3 in DNA: TGTGCCAGTAGTAACGAACGGGGCACCGGGGAGCTGTTTTTT. The complete variable domain, with remaining parts taken from reference TRBV19 and TRBJ2-2, reads DGGITQSPKYLFRKEGQNVTLSCEQNLNHDAMYWYRQDPGQGLRLIYYSQIVNDFQKGDIAEGYSVSREKKESFPLTVTSAQKNPTAFYLCASSNERGTGELFFGEGSRLTVL.

This chain links TRBV7-2 with TRBJ2-7; D remains ambiguous. CDR1 and CDR2 (germline): SGHTA, FQGNSA. V was cut by 1 base and J by 0 bases, with 7 bases left in between. This CDR3 region has 14 residues. CDR3 protein: CASSLDRASYEQYF. CDR3 DNA sequence: TGTGCCAGCAGCTTAGATAGGGCCTCCTACGAGCAGTACTTC.

This clonotype was observed a few times. This chain joins TRBV7-2 and TRBJ1-2; D is undetermined. This CDR3 has 13 residues. V lost 5 bases, J lost 8 bases, and 15 bases lay in between. The germline CDR1 and CDR2 sequences are SGHTA and FQGNSA. CDR3 bases: TGTGCCAGCAGCCCATCCCCCTTTTGGGGCTACACCTTC. As protein: CASSPSPFWGYTF.

The J gene is TRBJ2-7, the V gene TRBV7-8; 9 positions match TRBD1. CDR3 length: 13 amino acids. V was pared by 7 bases and J by 3 bases, with 4 bases of the junction left unmatched. In germline, CDR1 is SGHVS, CDR2 FQNEAQ. Here the CDR3 DNA reads TGTGCCAGCAAGGAGGACAGGGGCTACGAGCAGTACTTC. Its translation: CASKEDRGYEQYF.

The chain uses TRBV7-9 and TRBJ1-6, with D uncertain. The ends were cut back, 2 bases at V and 9 bases at J, with 8 bases in the middle. Germline CDR1 and CDR2: SEHNR and FQNEAQ (reference sequence). The CDR3 is 13 residues long. CDR3 loop: CASSLMAGSPLHF. Written as DNA, the CDR3 is TGTGCCAGCAGCTTAATGGCAGGTTCACCCCTCCACTTT.

By sample share, this clonotype is medium-sized. The J gene is TRBJ2-5, the V gene TRBV11-3; D might be TRBD1 (6 bases). CDR1 is SGHNT, CDR2 YENEEA, per germline. The length of the CDR3 is 15 residues. V lost 1 base, J lost 5 bases, and 14 bases lay in between. The CDR3 loop reads CASSLGGPGEETQYF. DNA of the CDR3: TGTGCCAGCAGCTTAGGAGGTCCAGGGGAGGAGACCCAGTACTTC.

The V and J genes are TRBV19 and TRBJ2-3, with D perhaps matching TRBD1 (7 bases). Trimming shortened V by 5 bases and J by 2 bases, and 11 bases separated the two germline ends. Germline values: CDR1 LNHDA, CDR2 SQIVND (reference sequence). This CDR3 is 14 amino acids long. The CDR3 nucleotides read TGTGCCAGTAGTCGGAGGGGGCCCACAGATACGCAGTATTTT. Translated: CASSRRGPTDTQYF.

This clonotype was seen a few times. The chain couples TRBV20-1 to TRBJ2-7, with 8 bases matching TRBD1. CDR3 size: 14 residues. Germline V gene lookup returns CDR1 DFQATT and CDR2 SNEGSKA (reference sequence). Trimming took 6 bases from V and 4 from J; bases not matched to a gene: 11. CDR3 protein: CSADQGAAGYEQYF. The CDR3 DNA sequence: TGCAGTGCGGATCAGGGGGCCGCAGGATACGAGCAGTACTTC.

This chain joins TRBV20-1 and TRBJ2-2; D gene uncertain. The CDR3 has 13 residues. The germline gives CDR1 DFQATT, CDR2 SNEGSKA (reference sequence). Between the trimmed V and J ends, which lost 6 bases and 6 bases, there was a span of 14 bases. CDR3: CSAPDPLAGELFF. CDR3 nucleotides: TGCAGTGCACCGGACCCACTCGCCGGGGAGCTGTTTTTT.

This clonotype has just a few counts. The V and J genes are TRBV19 and TRBJ2-5, with 7 bases fitting TRBD2. This CDR3 is 12 amino acids long. Germline-derived CDR1 and CDR2 are LNHDA and SQIVND (reference sequence). J was trimmed by 7 bases and V by 9 bases; bases with no gene match: 8. CDR3 sequence: CASRTTGGTQYF. Here the CDR3 DNA reads TGTGCCAGCAGGACCACGGGGGGGACCCAGTACTTC.

This clonotype occurred a few times. The chain is built from TRBV2 and TRBJ1-6; D is ambiguous. The germline V gene has CDR1 SNHLY and CDR2 FYNNEI. With 3 bases removed from V and 9 bases from J, the gap between germline ends came to 6 bases. The CDR3 length is 12 residues. The chain's CDR3 is CASSDSFSPLHF. CDR3 coding DNA: TGTGCCAGCAGTGACAGTTTTTCACCCCTCCACTTT.